This TCR beta chain was observed in a study of cytomegalovirus exposure and HLA in healthy donors. From germline, CDR1 is SNHLY and CDR2 FYNNEI. CDR3 length equals 17 residues. Losses at the gene ends were 6 bases for V and 0 bases for J; bases not matched to a gene: 12. Vbeta (60) and Jbeta (13) primers were used in the PCR. Assay: immunoSEQ multiplex PCR; the TCRdb copy retains only in-frame clones and omits some. This table lists just over 200,000 clones. The sequenced sample consisted of PBMCs. The receptor comes from a girl between 2 and 10 years old in good health and CMV-seropositive. This rearrangement joins TRBV2 to TRBJ2-3; 7 bases agree with TRBD1. The CDR3 DNA is TGTGCCAGCAGGGGACAGATCCCACCATCTAGCACAGATACGCAGTATTTT. This translates into CASRGQIPPSSTDTQYF. Combining the CDR3 with reference TRBV2 and TRBJ2-3 gives the whole variable domain EPEVTQTPSHQVTQMGQEVILRCVPISNHLYFYWYRQILGQKVEFLVSFYNNEISEKSEIFDDQFSVERPDGSNFTLKIRSTKLEDSAMYFCASRGQIPPSSTDTQYFGPGTRLTVL.